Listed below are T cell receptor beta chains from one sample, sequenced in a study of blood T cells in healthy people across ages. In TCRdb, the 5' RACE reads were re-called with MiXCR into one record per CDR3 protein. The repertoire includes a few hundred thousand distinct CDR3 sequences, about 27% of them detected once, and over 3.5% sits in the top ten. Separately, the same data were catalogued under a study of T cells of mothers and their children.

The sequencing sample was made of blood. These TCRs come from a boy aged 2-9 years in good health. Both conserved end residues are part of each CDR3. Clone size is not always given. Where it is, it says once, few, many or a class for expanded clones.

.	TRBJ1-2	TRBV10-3	CAISKTGTGEDGYTF
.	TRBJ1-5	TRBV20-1	CSARERHGRGNQPQHF
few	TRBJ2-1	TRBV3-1	CASSQRGSGSYNEQFF
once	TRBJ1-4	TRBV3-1	CASSQDRDRLRGEKLFF
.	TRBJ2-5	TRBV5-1	CARPTQGMVETQYF
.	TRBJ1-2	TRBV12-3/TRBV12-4	CASSDTSYGHTF
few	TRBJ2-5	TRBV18	CASSPEGAGGPETQYF
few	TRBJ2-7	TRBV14	CASSQGVRVYEQYF
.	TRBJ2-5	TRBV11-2	CASSLTDRGTETQYF
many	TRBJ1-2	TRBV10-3	CAISESNSLGGYTF
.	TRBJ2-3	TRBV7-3	CASSLLAGGLVPDTQYF